This TCR beta chain was observed in a study of human T cells and chemical hapten exposure. Overall study: Sensitization involved placing 2% DPC onto a 2 cm by 2 cm region of upper inner arm skin.

Study conclusions and caveats: Counts of TCRs above 1 in 1000 frequency stayed unchanged with DPC sensitization.

Sample time point: patch test 1, 2 weeks after DPC sensitization. Treatment indicated: therapeutic diphenylcyclopropenone sensitization with weekly scalp DPC. Germline V gene sequence: CDR1 PRHDT, CDR2 FYEKMQ (reference sequence). J gave up 2 bases and V 8 bases, and 15 bases lay outside the gene matches. The CDR3 runs 17 residues. During construction of the library, unique molecular identifiers were attached to individual cDNA molecules for quantitative, reproducible TCR counting. One entry per CDR3 protein, called by TCRdb with MiXCR from the RACE reads. The sample holds roughly 82,000 distinct CDR3 sequences, 12% seen once. This clonotype was picked up a small number of times. Its antigen is not identified.

The TCR sequence derives from a woman aged 60 to 75 with alopecia areata. Some clones in this sample may be carry-over from other donors' samples. Sample: whole blood, taken in connection with sensitization to the hapten diphenylcyclopropenone (DPC). This chain links TRBV13 with TRBJ2-3, with 8 bases fitting TRBD2. CDR3 nucleotide sequence: TGTGCCAGCGGTAGGGGATCGCGGGGGGAAATCACAGATACGCAGTATTTT. It translates to CASGRGSRGEITDTQYF. The whole variable domain, filled in from reference TRBV13 and TRBJ2-3, reads AAGVIQSPRHLIKEKRETATLKCYPIPRHDTVYWYQQGPGQDPQFLISFYEKMQSDKGSIPDRFSAQQFSDYHSELNMSSLELGDSALYFCASGRGSRGEITDTQYFGPGTRLTVL.